This T cell receptor (beta chain) came from a study of blood T cell repertoires in COVID-19. Per the germline V gene, CDR1 is MDHEN and CDR2 is SYDVKM. V trimming: 6 bases; J trimming: 5 bases; junction bases outside the gene matches: 13. The CDR3 totals 17 residues. Donors in Cohort 3 counted as recovered after two negative PCRs, clearance, or symptom resolution. The repertoire was sequenced with immunoSEQ multiplex PCR; TCRdb's copy has only in-frame clones and lacks some. Of about 300,000 clones in the sample, over 75% were seen once. In its sample, this clone was seen once. The sample taken for sequencing was PBMCs or T cells enriched from blood (not recorded which). The chain combines TRBV28 with TRBJ2-5; 12 bases align to TRBD2. The clonotype was recovered from a man in his thirties or forties who had recovered from COVID-19. CDR3 residues: CASSPPLLAGGGETQYF. The CDR3 DNA reads as TGTGCCAGCAGCCCCCCCCTACTAGCGGGAGGTGGGGAGACCCAGTACTTC.